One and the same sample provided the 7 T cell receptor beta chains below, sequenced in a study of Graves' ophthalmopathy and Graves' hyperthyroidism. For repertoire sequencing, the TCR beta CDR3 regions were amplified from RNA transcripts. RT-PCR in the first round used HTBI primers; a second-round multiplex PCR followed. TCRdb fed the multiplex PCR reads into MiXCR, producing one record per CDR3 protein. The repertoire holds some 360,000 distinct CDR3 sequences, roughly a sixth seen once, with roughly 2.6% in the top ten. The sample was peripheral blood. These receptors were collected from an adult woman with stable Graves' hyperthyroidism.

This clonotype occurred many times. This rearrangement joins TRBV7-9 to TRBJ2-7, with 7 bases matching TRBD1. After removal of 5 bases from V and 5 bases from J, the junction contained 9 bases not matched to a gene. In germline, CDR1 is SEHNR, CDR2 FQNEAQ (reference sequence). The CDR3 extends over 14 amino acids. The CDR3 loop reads CASSPLGQGDEQYF. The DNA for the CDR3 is TGTGCCAGCAGCCCGCTTGGGCAGGGGGACGAGCAGTACTTC.

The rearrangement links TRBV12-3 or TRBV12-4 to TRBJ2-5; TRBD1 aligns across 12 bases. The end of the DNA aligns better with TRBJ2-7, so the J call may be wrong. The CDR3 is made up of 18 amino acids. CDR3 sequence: CASSHPGQGAEDIYEQYF. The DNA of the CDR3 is TGTGCCAGCAGTCACCCGGGACAGGGGGCGGAGGATATCTACGAGCAGTACTTC.

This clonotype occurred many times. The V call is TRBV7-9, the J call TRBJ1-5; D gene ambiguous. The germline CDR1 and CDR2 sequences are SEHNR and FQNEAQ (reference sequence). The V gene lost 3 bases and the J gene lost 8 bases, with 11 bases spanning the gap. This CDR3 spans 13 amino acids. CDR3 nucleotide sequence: TGTGCCAGCAGCTTTGACGGGCGAAAGCCCCAGCATTTT. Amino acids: CASSFDGRKPQHF.

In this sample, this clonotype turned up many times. The CDR3 sequence: CASSYSGTGAPYEQYF. In nucleotides, the CDR3 is TGTGCCAGCAGTTACTCAGGGACAGGGGCGCCCTACGAGCAGTACTTC. This chain links TRBV6-5 with TRBJ2-7, with TRBD1 matching over 10 bases. Losses at the gene ends were 0 bases for V and 2 bases for J; bases not matched to a gene: 4. The CDR3 is 16 amino acids. Germline V gene sequence: CDR1 MNHEY, CDR2 SVGAGI.

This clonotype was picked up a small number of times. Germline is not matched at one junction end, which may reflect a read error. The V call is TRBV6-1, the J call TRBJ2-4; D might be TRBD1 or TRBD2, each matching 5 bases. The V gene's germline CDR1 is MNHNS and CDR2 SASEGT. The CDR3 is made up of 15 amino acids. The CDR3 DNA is TGTGCCAGCAGTCTTCTATGGGGGAGCATAAACATTAAGTACTTC. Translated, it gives CASSLLWGSINIKYF.

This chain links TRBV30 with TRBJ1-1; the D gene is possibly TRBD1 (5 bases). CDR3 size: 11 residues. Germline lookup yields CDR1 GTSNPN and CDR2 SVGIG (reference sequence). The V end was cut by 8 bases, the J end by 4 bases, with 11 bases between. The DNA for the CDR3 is TGTGCCGCCAGGAGGGGCACTGAAGCTTTCTTT. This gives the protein CAARRGTEAFF.

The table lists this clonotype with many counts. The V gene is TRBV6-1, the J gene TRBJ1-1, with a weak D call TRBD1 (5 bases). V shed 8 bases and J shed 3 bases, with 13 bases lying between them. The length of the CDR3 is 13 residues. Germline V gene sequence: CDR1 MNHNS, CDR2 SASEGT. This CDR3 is CASSIREYTEAFF. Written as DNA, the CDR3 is TGTGCCAGCTCAATCAGGGAGTACACTGAAGCTTTCTTT.